The T cell receptor (beta chain) described here comes from a study of blood T cell repertoires in COVID-19. Study-level background: Both acute and convalescent COVID-19 samples were obtained from the United States, Italy and Spain. The analysed material was cDNA or gDNA that came from T cells, B-cell-depleted T cells, or PBMCs.

V was clipped by 7 bases and J by 5 bases, with 17 bases between them. Germline CDR1 and CDR2: SNHLY and FYNNEI. The length of the CDR3 is 14 residues. Study processing details: Amplification from reference gene primers served as the basis for estimated nucleated cell counts. Method: immunoSEQ multiplex PCR; TCRdb's copy keeps in-frame clones and lacks some. V and J calls and clone size are as listed in that table; D and trimming were resolved from the DNA. This table has some 100,000 clones, 85% to 90% appearing once. The J gene is TRBJ2-5, the V gene TRBV2; unclear D gene. This sequence originates from a human donor in a cohort sampled during active COVID-19. The sample consisted of peripheral blood. DNA for the CDR3: TGTGCCAGCAAGAACGCGGTTACTGGGGAGACCCAGTACTTC. Amino acid sequence: CASKNAVTGETQYF.